The clone carrying this TCR beta chain has a single count. Its antigen remains unidentified. This CDR3 is missing its conserved last phenylalanine or tryptophan, likely due to a read error. V was pared by 3 bases and J by 5 bases, with 6 bases between. CDR3 size: 12 residues. Germline V gene sequence: CDR1 SGHTA, CDR2 FQGNSA. This sample was taken from a study of blood T cells in healthy people across ages. Study-level points and caveats: Strongly correlated with naive T cell percentage was TCR beta diversity.

Sample-barcoded 5' priming and a J-beta primer mix drove a second PCR of 7 to 11 cycles. TCRdb redid the calling of the 5' RACE reads with MiXCR, one entry per CDR3 protein. The data hold more than 900,000 distinct CDR3 sequences, with roughly 29% observed a single time. A further study also used this sample, focusing on T cells of mothers and their children.

The V gene is TRBV7-2, the J gene TRBJ2-3, with D tentatively TRBD1 (6 bases). The sample consisted of blood. The sequence derives from a woman aged 40 to 50 in good health. CDR3 amino acids: CASSLDRDTQYV. In DNA, the CDR3 is TGTGCCAGCAGCTTGGACAGAGATACGCAGTATGTT.